This section outlines one TCR beta chain sequence together with its context. The record originates from a study of T-cell reconstitution after alpha-beta-depleted transplantation in children. For TCRbeta, the library was prepared with unique molecular identifiers. TCRdb re-derived calls from the PCR reads in MiXCR, one entry per CDR3 protein. The sample records about 420,000 distinct CDR3 sequences, roughly a tenth being singletons. CDR1 SEHNR and CDR2 FQNEAQ come from the germline V gene (reference sequence). CDR3 length: 14 amino acids. J lost 5 bases, V lost 2 bases, and 5 bases had no gene match. The material was PBMCs from the stem cell graft donor, obtained from the stem cell graft. This clonotype originated in a human donor who donated a stem cell graft to a child with acute myeloid leukemia. The rearrangement links TRBV7-9 to TRBJ2-7; 8 nucleotides align to TRBD1. CDR3 coding DNA: TGTGCCAGCAGCTTAAACAGGGGGTTCAACGAGCAGTACTTC. Translating it yields CASSLNRGFNEQYF.